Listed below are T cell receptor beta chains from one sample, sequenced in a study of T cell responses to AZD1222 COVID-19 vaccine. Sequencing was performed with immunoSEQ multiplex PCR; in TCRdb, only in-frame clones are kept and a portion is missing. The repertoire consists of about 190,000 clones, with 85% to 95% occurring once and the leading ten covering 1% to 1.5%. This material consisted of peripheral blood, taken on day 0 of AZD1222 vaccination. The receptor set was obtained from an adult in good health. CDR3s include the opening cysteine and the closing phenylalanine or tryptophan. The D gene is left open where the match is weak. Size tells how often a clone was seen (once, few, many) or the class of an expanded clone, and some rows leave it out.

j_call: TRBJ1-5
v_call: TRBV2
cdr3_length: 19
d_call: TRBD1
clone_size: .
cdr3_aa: CASSGGGQGARVGNQPQHF
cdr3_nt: TGTGCCAGCAGTGGAGGCGGACAGGGGGCGCGGGTCGGCAATCAGCCCCAGCATTTT

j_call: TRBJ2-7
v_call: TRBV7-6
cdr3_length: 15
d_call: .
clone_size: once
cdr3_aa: CASSLGGVASYEQYF
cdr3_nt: TGTGCCAGCAGCTTGGGCGGGGTGGCGTCCTACGAGCAGTACTTC

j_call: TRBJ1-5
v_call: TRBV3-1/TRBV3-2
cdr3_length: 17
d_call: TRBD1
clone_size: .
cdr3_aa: CASSPRDREGDNQPQHF
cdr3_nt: TGTGCCAGCAGCCCACGGGACAGGGAAGGGGACAATCAGCCCCAGCATTTT

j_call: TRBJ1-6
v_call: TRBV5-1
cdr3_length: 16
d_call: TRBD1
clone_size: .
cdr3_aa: CASSSGTGLGGSPLHF
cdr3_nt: TGCGCCAGCAGCTCGGGGACAGGACTGGGTGGGTCACCCCTCCACTTT

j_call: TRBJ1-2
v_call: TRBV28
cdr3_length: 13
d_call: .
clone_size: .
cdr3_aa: CASSLIQGAGYTF
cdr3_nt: TGTGCCAGCAGTTTAATTCAAGGAGCCGGCTACACCTTC

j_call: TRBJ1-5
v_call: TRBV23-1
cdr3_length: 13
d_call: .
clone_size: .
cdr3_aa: CASSPQLLQPQHF
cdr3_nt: TGCGCCAGCAGTCCCCAGTTGTTACAGCCCCAGCATTTT

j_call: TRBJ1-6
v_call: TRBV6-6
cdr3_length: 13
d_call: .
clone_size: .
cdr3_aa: CACATGLNSPLHF
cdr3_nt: TGTGCCTGCGCAACAGGGCTTAATTCACCCCTCCACTTT

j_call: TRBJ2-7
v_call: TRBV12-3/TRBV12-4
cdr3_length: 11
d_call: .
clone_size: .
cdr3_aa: CASSFEYEQYF
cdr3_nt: TGTGCCAGCAGTTTCGAGTACGAGCAGTACTTC

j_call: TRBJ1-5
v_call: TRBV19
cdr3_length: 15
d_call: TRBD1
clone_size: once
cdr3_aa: CASSIDRGGNQPQHF
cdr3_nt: TGTGCCAGTAGCATCGACAGGGGTGGAAATCAGCCCCAGCATTTT

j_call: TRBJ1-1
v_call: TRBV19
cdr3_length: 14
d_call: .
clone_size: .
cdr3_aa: CASSIGQKGTEAFF
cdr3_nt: TGTGCCAGTAGTATAGGACAGAAGGGCACTGAAGCTTTCTTT

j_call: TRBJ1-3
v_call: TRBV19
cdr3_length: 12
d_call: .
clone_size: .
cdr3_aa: CATRTSGNTIYF
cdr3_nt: TGTGCCACGAGGACGTCCGGAAACACCATATATTTT

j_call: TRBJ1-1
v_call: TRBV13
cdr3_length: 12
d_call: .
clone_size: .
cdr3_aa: CASSLVGPEAFF
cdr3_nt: TGTGCCAGCAGCTTAGTTGGCCCTGAAGCTTTCTTT

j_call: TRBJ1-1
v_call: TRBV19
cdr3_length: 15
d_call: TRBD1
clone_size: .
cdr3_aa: CASSTLGQGYTEAFF
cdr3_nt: TGTGCCAGTAGTACCCTTGGACAGGGATATACTGAAGCTTTCTTT

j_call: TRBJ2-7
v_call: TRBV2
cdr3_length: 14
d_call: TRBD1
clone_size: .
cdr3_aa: CASSPGQANYEQYF
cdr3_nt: TGTGCCAGCTCACCGGGACAGGCTAACTACGAGCAGTACTTC

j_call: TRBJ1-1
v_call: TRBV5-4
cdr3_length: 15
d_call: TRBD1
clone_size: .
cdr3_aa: CASSLGQGMNTEAFF
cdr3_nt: TGTGCCAGCAGCTTGGGACAGGGGATGAACACTGAAGCTTTCTTT

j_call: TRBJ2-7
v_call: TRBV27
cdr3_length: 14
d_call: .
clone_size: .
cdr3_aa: CASSFGTRGAEQYF
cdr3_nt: TGTGCCAGCAGTTTTGGGACACGGGGGGCCGAGCAGTACTTC

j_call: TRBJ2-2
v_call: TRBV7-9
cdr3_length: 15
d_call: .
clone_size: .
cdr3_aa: CASSLVGSIGGELFF
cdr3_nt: TGTGCCAGCAGCTTAGTGGGATCAATAGGCGGGGAGCTGTTTTTT

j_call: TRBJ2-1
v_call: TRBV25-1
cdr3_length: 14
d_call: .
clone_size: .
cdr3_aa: CASSWPGTEDVQFF
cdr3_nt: TGTGCCAGCAGTTGGCCCGGCACCGAAGACGTGCAGTTCTTC

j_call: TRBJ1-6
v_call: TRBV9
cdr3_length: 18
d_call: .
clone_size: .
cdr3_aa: CASSARGTVNTASSPLHF
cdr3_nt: TGTGCCAGCAGCGCCCGAGGGACGGTGAATACTGCTAGTTCACCCCTCCACTTT

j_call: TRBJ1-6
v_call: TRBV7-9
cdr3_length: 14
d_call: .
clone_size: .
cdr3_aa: CASSLRQGVSPLHF
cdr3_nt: TGTGCCAGCAGCTTGAGGCAGGGTGTATCACCCCTCCACTTT